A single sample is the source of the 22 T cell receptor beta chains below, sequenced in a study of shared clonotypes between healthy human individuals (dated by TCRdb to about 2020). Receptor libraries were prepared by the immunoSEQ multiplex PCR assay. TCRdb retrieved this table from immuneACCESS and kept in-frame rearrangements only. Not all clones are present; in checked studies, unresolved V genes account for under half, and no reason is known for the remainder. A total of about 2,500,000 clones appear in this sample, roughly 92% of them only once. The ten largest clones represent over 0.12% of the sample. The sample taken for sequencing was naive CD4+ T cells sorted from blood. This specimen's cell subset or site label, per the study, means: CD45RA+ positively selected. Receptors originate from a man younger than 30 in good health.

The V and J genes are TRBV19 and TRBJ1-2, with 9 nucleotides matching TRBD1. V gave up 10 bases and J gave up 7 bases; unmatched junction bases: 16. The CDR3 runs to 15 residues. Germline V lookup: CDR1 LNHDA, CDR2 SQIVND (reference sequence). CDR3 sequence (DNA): TGTGCCATCCGAGATCAGGGACAGGGAATCTTTGGCTACACCTTC. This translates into CAIRDQGQGIFGYTF.

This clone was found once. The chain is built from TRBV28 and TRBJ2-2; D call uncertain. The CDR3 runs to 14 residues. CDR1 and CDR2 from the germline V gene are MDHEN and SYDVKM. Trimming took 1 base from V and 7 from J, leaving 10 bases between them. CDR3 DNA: TGTGCCAGCAGTTTATACTACATCGGCGGGGAGCTGTTTTTT. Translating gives CASSLYYIGGELFF.

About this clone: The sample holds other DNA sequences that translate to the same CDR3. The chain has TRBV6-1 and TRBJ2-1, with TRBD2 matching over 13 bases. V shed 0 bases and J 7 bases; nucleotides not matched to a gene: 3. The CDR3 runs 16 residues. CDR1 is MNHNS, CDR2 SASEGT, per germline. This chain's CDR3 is CASSEALLAGGNEQFF. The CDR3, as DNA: TGTGCCAGCAGTGAAGCCTTACTAGCGGGAGGGAATGAGCAGTTCTTC.

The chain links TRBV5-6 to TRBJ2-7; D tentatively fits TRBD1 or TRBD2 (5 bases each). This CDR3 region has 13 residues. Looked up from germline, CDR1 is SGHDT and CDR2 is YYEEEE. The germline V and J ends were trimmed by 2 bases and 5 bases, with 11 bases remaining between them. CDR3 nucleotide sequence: TGTGCCAGCAGCTTCGAGGGGACCCACGAGCAGTACTTC. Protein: CASSFEGTHEQYF.

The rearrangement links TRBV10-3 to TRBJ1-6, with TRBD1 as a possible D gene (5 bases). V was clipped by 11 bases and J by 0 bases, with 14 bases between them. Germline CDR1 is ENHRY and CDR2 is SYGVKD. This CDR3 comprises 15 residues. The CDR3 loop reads CAATEGSSYNSPLHF. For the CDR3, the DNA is TGTGCCGCCACGGAGGGGAGCTCCTATAATTCACCCCTCCACTTT.

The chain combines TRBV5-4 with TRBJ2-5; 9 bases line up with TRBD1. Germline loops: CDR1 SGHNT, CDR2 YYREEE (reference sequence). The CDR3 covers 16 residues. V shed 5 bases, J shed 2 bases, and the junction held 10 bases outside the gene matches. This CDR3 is CASSYRGREFQETQYF. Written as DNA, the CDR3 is TGTGCCAGCAGTTACAGGGGGCGCGAGTTTCAAGAGACCCAGTACTTC. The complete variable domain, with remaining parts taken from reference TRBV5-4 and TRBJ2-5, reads ETGVTQSPTHLIKTRGQQVTLRCSSQSGHNTVSWYQQALGQGPQFIFQYYREEENGRGNFPPRFSGLQFPNYSSELNVNALELDDSALYLCASSYRGREFQETQYFGPGTRLLVL.

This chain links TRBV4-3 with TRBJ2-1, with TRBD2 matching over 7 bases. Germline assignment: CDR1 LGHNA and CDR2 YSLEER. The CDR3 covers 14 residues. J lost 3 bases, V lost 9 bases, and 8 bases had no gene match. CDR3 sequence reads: CASSWEGGYNEQFF. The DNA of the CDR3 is TGCGCCAGTTCCTGGGAGGGTGGCTACAATGAGCAGTTCTTC.

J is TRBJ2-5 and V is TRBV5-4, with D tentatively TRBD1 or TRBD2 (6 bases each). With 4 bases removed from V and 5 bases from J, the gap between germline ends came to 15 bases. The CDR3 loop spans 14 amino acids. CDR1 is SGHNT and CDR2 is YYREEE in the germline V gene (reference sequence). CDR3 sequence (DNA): TGTGCCAGCAGCCCGGTGGGGGGCAGGGAGACCCAGTACTTC. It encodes CASSPVGGRETQYF.

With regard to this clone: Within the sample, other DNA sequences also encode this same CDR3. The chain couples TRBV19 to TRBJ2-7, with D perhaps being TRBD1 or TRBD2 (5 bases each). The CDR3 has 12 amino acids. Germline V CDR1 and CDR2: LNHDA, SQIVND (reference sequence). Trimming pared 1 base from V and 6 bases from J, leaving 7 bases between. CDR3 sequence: CASSIGGGEQYF. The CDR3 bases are TGTGCCAGTAGTATAGGTGGGGGCGAGCAGTACTTC.

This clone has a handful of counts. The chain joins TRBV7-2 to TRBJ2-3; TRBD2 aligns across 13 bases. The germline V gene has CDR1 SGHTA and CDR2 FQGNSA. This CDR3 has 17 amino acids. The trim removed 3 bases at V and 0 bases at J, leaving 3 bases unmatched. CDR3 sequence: CASSLTSGRPSTDTQYF. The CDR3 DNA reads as TGTGCCAGCAGCTTGACTAGCGGGAGGCCTAGCACAGATACGCAGTATTTT.

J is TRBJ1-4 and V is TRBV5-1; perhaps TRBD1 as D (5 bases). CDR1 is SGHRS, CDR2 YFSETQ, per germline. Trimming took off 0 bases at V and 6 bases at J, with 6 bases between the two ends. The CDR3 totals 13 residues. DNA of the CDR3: TGCGCCAGCAGCTTGGGACAGCATGAAAAACTGTTTTTT. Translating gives CASSLGQHEKLFF.

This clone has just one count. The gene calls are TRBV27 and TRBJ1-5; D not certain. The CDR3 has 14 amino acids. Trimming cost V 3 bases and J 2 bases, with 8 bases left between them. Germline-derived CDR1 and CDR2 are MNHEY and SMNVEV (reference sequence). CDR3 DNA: TGTGCCAGCAGTTTTTTTTATGGCAATCAGCCCCAGCATTTT. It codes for CASSFFYGNQPQHF.

DNA of the CDR3: TGTGCCACCACCCGGGACACAAACACCATATATTTT. Residues: CATTRDTNTIYF. V and J are TRBV6-6 and TRBJ1-3; the D gene is possibly TRBD1 (6 bases). Germline CDR1 and CDR2: MNHNY and SVGAGI (reference sequence). V was pared by 10 bases and J by 6 bases, with 13 bases between. This CDR3 contains 12 residues.

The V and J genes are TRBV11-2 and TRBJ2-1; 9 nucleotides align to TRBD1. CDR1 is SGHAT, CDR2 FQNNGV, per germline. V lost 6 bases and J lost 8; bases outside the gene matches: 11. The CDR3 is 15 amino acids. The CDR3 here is CASRKTGTGIYEQFF. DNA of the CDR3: TGTGCCAGCAGGAAAACCGGGACAGGGATCTATGAGCAGTTCTTC.

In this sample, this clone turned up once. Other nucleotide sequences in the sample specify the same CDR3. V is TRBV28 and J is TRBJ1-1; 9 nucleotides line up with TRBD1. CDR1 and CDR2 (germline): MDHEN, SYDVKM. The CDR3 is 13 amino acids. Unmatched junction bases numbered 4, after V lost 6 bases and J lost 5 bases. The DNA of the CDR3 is TGTGCCAGCAGGACAGGGGGGAGGACTGAAGCTTTCTTT. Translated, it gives CASRTGGRTEAFF.

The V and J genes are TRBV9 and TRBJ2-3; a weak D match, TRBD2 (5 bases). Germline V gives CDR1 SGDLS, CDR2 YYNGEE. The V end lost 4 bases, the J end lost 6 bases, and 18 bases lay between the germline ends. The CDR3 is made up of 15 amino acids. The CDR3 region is CASSYLAGGGDTQYF. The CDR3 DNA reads TGTGCCAGCAGCTACCTAGCAGGAGGAGGTGATACGCAGTATTTT. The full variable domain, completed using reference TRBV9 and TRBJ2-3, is DSGVTQTPKHLITATGQRVTLRCSPRSGDLSVYWYQQSLDQGLQFLIQYYNGEERAKGNILERFSAQQFPDLHSELNLSSLELGDSALYFCASSYLAGGGDTQYFGPGTRLTVL.

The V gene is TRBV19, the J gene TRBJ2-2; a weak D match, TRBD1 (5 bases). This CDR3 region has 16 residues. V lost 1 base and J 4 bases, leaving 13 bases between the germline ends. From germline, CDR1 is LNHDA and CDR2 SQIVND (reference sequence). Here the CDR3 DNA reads TGTGCCAGTAGTATAGTTAGACAGATAAGCACCGGGGAGCTGTTTTTT. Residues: CASSIVRQISTGELFF.

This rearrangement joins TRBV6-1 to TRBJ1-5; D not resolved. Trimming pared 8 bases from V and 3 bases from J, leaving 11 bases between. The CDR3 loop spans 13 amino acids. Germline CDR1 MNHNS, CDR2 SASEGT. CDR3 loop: CASLLQINQPQHF. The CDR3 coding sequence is TGTGCCAGCCTCCTACAGATCAATCAGCCCCAGCATTTT.

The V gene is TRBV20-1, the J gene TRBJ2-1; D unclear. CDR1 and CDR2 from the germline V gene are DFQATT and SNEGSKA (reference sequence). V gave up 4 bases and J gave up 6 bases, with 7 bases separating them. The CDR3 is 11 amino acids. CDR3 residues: CSAKPGNEQFF. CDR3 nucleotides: TGCAGTGCTAAGCCCGGCAATGAGCAGTTCTTC.

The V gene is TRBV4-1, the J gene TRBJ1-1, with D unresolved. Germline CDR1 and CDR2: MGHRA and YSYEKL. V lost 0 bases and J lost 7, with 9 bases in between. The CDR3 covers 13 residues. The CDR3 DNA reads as TGCGCCAGCAGCCAAGATTTAGGTATTGAAGCTTTCTTT. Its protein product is CASSQDLGIEAFF.

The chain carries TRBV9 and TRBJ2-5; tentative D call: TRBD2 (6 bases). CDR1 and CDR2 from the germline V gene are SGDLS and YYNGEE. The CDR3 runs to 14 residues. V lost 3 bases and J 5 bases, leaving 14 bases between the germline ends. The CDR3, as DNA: TGTGCCAGCAGCGCACCCGGGAGTAGGGAGACCCAGTACTTC. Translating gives CASSAPGSRETQYF.

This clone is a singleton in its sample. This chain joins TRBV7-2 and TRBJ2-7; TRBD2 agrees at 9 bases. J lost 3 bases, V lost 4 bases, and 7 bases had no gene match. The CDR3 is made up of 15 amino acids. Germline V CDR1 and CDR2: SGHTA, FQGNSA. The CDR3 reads CASSSGTSWHYEQYF. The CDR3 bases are TGTGCCAGCAGCTCAGGGACTAGCTGGCACTACGAGCAGTACTTC.